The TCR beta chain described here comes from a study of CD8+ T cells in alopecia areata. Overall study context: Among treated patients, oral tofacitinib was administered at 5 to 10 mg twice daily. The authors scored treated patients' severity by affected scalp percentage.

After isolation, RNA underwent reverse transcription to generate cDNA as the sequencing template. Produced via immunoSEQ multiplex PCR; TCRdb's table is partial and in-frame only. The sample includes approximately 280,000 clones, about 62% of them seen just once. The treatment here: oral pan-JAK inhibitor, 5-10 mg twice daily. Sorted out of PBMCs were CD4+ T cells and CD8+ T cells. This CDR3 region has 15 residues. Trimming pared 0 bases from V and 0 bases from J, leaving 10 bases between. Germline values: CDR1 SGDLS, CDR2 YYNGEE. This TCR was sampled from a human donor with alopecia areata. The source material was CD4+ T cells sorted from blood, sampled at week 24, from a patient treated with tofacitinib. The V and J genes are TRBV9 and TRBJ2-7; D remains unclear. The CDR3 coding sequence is TGTGCCAGCAGCGTAGGAGGCGGAAACTCCTACGAGCAGTACTTC. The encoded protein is CASSVGGGNSYEQYF.